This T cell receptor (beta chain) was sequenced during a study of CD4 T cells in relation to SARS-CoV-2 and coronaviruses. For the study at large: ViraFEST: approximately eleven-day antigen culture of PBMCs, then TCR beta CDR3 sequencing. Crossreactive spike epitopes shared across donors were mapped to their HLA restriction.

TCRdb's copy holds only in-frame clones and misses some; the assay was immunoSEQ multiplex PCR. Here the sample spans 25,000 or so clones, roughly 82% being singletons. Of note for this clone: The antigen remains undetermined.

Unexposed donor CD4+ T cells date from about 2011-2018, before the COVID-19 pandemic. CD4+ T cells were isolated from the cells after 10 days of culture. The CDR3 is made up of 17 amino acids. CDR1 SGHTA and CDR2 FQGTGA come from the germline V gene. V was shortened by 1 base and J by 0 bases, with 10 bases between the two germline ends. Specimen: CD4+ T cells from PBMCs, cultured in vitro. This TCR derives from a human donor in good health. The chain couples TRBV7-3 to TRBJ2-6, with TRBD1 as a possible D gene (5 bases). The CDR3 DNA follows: TGTGCCAGCAGCTTAAGGGGCTCATCCTCTGGGGCCAACGTCCTGACTTTC. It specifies CASSLRGSSSGANVLTF.